Reported below is one TCR beta chain. Its antigen is not known. This specimen comes from a study of a mutant IDH1 vaccine in newly diagnosed glioma. The wider study: Investigators started vaccination 4-6 weeks after radiotherapy alone, or with temozolomide cycles. Treated patients comprised approximately 62% males and 37.5% females, mean age approximately 37 years. The study's findings and limits: Evidence of vaccine-induced immune responses was documented in over 85% of patients.

The method was immunoSEQ multiplex PCR; TCRdb's version includes in-frame clones alone and lacks a portion of them. The sample records tens of thousands of clones, about four fifths being singletons. The time point here: week 23, last vaccination. A single vaccine dose contained 300 ug of mutant IDH1 20-mer peptide, and topical imiquimod was used with it. The CDR3 extends over 16 amino acids. The germline gives CDR1 GTSNPN, CDR2 SVGIG (reference sequence). Trimming took off 5 bases at V and 4 bases at J, with 21 bases between the two ends. The chain is built from TRBV30 and TRBJ1-3; tentative D call: TRBD1 (5 bases). The source is a man aged 35 to 55 with glioma. The material was PBMCs, obtained from a glioma patient whose treatment included an IDH1 peptide vaccine. The CDR3 here is CAWGTGRSGSGNTIYF. CDR3 DNA sequence: TGTGCCTGGGGGACTGGCAGGTCAGGTTCCGGAAACACCATATATTTT.